The clone carrying this T cell receptor beta chain was recorded a few times. What it binds is unknown. Per germline, CDR1 MNHNS and CDR2 SASEGT. V lost 6 bases to trimming and J lost 1 base; unmatched junction nucleotides: 5. There are 14 residues in the CDR3. The data are from a study of T cells after yellow fever vaccination. They built TCR cDNA with 5'RACE template switching, a step that put in a universal primer site and UMIs. MiXCR, run by TCRdb on the 5' RACE reads, gives a single entry per CDR3 protein. This sample has roughly 500,000 distinct CDR3 sequences, with around 21% found just once. The study's findings and limits: Post-booster reappearance was seen for most primary-vaccination clones (96% CD4, 88% CD8).

This chain links TRBV6-1 with TRBJ2-7, with 8 bases identical to TRBD2. This receptor was identified in a man aged 30-40 years who received the YFV17D yellow fever vaccine. The sequences come from PBMCs, collected 15 days after the yellow fever booster vaccination. This chain's CDR3 is CASRVAGPSYEQYF. CDR3 in DNA: TGTGCCAGCAGGGTAGCGGGGCCTTCCTACGAGCAGTACTTC.